This TCR beta chain derives from a study of T cell responses to AZD1222 COVID-19 vaccine. The study, taken as a whole, reports: Donors skewed white British and female; clonal diversity was possibly underestimated. After the peak T cell response, and only then, were repertoires sampled. Spike-spanning, vaccine-associated CD4 TCRs were dominant at 160-218 and 743-854.

The V segment lost 5 bases and the J segment 4 bases; nucleotides outside the gene matches: 18. Germline CDR1 is MNHNY and CDR2 is SVGAGI (reference sequence). The CDR3 consists of 18 residues. Repertoires were generated with immunoSEQ multiplex PCR, while TCRdb's copy carries only in-frame clones and drops some. The sample holds 200,000 or so clones, approximately 93% seen once. It was second doses at about 4 or about 12 weeks that were pooled. In regard to this clone: The antigen is unknown.

The source is an adult who received the AZD1222 COVID-19 vaccine. The material was peripheral blood, obtained 28 days after the second AZD1222 dose. The V and J genes are TRBV6-6 and TRBJ2-7, with 9 bases matching TRBD1. CDR3 sequence (DNA): TGTGCCAGCAGTCATTTTCTTACCGGGACAGGGAAGCCATACGAGCAGTACTTC. Translation: CASSHFLTGTGKPYEQYF.